Presented here are 26 T cell receptor beta chains from one specimen sequenced in a study of cytomegalovirus exposure and HLA in healthy donors. Researchers ran the PCR with 60 Vbeta and 13 Jbeta primers. Sequencing used immunoSEQ multiplex PCR; TCRdb keeps in-frame clones, though not all of them. The sample yields 150,000 or so clones, 70% to 80% seen once. The specimen was PBMCs. Receptor source: a young man in good health and CMV-seronegative.

The chain recombines TRBV19 with TRBJ1-2; TRBD1 is a possible D gene (5 bases). V was pared by 4 bases and J by 6 bases, with 18 bases between. CDR1 LNHDA and CDR2 SQIVND come from the germline V gene (reference sequence). The CDR3 length is 15 residues. In DNA form, the CDR3 reads TGTGCCAGTAGTAAAGCCCGCGGGGGAGAGGATGGCTACACCTTC. Protein sequence: CASSKARGGEDGYTF.

This sequence joins TRBV4-2 and TRBJ1-1; TRBD1 is a possible D gene (5 bases). Germline V CDR1 and CDR2: LGHNA, YNFKEQ. This CDR3 is 12 amino acids long. Trimming cost V 1 base and J 8 bases, with 8 bases left between them. The CDR3, as DNA: TGTGCCAGCAGCCAAGCCAGGGAAGAAGCTTTCTTT. The encoded protein is CASSQAREEAFF.

V and J are TRBV5-4 and TRBJ2-7; 9 nucleotides agree with TRBD1. The CDR3 runs 15 residues. Germline V gene lookup returns CDR1 SGHNT and CDR2 YYREEE (reference sequence). V trimming: 5 bases; J trimming: 1 base; junction bases outside the gene matches: 7. The CDR3 protein is CASSPRDRASYEQYF. In nucleotides, the CDR3 is TGTGCCAGCAGTCCCCGGGACAGGGCGTCCTACGAGCAGTACTTC. Combining the CDR3 with reference TRBV5-4 and TRBJ2-7 gives the whole variable domain ETGVTQSPTHLIKTRGQQVTLRCSSQSGHNTVSWYQQALGQGPQFIFQYYREEENGRGNFPPRFSGLQFPNYSSELNVNALELDDSALYLCASSPRDRASYEQYFGPGTRLTVT.

This clone has only one observation. The V and J genes are TRBV9 and TRBJ2-3; D is ambiguous. V lost 1 base to trimming and J lost 1 base, with 4 bases between them. CDR1 SGDLS and CDR2 YYNGEE come from the germline V gene. This CDR3 has 13 amino acids. The CDR3 here is CASSVQGTDTQYF. DNA for the CDR3: TGTGCCAGCAGCGTACAGGGCACAGATACGCAGTATTTT.

The chain links TRBV18 to TRBJ2-1; D might be TRBD1 (6 bases). Germline CDR1 is KGHSH and CDR2 is LQKENI. Trimming removed 0 bases from V and 8 bases from J, with 17 bases in between. CDR3 length equals 16 residues. The CDR3 DNA sequence: TGTGCCAGCTCACCACCCAATAAACAGGGTAACGATGAGCAGTTCTTC. As protein: CASSPPNKQGNDEQFF. Full variable domain (missing parts from reference TRBV18 and TRBJ2-1): NAGVMQNPRHLVRRRGQEARLRCSPMKGHSHVYWYRQLPEEGLKFMVYLQKENIIDESGMPKERFSAEFPKEGPSILRIQQVVRGDSAAYFCASSPPNKQGNDEQFFGPGTRLTVL.

This chain links TRBV15 with TRBJ1-2; maybe TRBD1 (5 bases). The CDR3 runs to 14 residues. The V end was cut by 1 base, the J end by 3 bases, with 9 bases between. Germline values: CDR1 LNHNV, CDR2 YYDKDF (reference sequence). CDR3 in amino acids: CATSRGREDYGYTF. The CDR3 DNA is TGTGCCACCAGCAGAGGCAGGGAGGACTATGGCTACACCTTC. The entire variable domain, with the rest obtained from reference TRBV15 and TRBJ1-2, is as follows: DAMVIQNPRYQVTQFGKPVTLSCSQTLNHNVMYWYQQKSSQAPKLLFHYYDKDFNNEADTPDNFQSRRPNTSFCFLDIRSPGLGDTAMYLCATSRGREDYGYTFGSGTRLTVV.

This rearrangement joins TRBV16 to TRBJ2-7, with TRBD1 matching over 9 bases. The germline CDR1 and CDR2 sequences are KGHSY and FQNENV. This CDR3 is built from 15 residues. V was clipped by 5 bases and J by 4 bases; unmatched bases: 9. Written as DNA, the CDR3 is TGTGCCAGCAGCGAACAGGGGGCGAATTTGTACGAGCAGTACTTC. Translated: CASSEQGANLYEQYF.

The genes are TRBV15 and TRBJ2-7, with 11 bases lining up with TRBD1. This CDR3 is 16 amino acids long. CDR1 is LNHNV and CDR2 is YYDKDF in the germline V gene (reference sequence). Losses at the gene ends were 2 bases for V and 3 bases for J; bases not matched to a gene: 6. The CDR3 sequence: CATSRLGQGGNYEQYF. CDR3 DNA: TGTGCCACCAGCAGATTGGGACAGGGGGGGAACTACGAGCAGTACTTC.

This chain connects TRBV14 to TRBJ2-2; D is unclear. Between the trimmed V and J ends, which lost 0 bases and 3 bases, there was a span of 8 bases. The CDR3 loop spans 15 amino acids. CDR1 and CDR2 (germline): SGHDN, FVKESK. CDR3 region: CASSQDGPHTGELFF. In DNA form, the CDR3 reads TGTGCCAGCAGCCAAGATGGGCCCCACACCGGGGAGCTGTTTTTT.

The J gene is TRBJ2-1, the V gene TRBV15; 16 bases fit TRBD2. Germline values: CDR1 LNHNV, CDR2 YYDKDF (reference sequence). V was clipped by 7 bases and J by 9 bases; unmatched bases: 9. The CDR3 sequence is 16 residues long. CDR3 amino acids: CATTAGLAGGQGEQFF. As DNA, the CDR3 is TGTGCCACCACTGCGGGACTAGCGGGGGGGCAGGGTGAGCAGTTCTTC.

The CDR3 sequence is CARSLKSSNYEQYF. The CDR3 nucleotides read TGTGCCAGAAGCTTGAAGTCTAGCAACTACGAGCAGTACTTC. The V and J genes are TRBV5-3 and TRBJ2-7; TRBD2 is a possible D gene (5 bases). TRBV5-3 carries the ORF label, with uncertain function. Trimming took 1 base from V and 3 from J, leaving 11 bases between them. This CDR3 has 14 residues.

CDR3 DNA sequence: TGTGCCAGCAGCCCTCGTGGCCCGCGGGCCAAAAACATTCAGTACTTC. It encodes CASSPRGPRAKNIQYF. The chain combines TRBV7-2 with TRBJ2-4; D is undetermined. The CDR3 has 16 residues. CDR1 and CDR2 (germline): SGHTA, FQGNSA. The germline V and J ends were trimmed by 5 bases and 1 base, with 15 bases remaining between them.

The chain uses TRBV28 and TRBJ1-1; 9 bases fit TRBD1. Germline-derived CDR1 and CDR2 are MDHEN and SYDVKM. The trim removed 1 base at V and 7 bases at J, leaving 7 bases unmatched. CDR3 length equals 15 residues. The CDR3: CASSLSQTGGNEAFF. The CDR3 bases are TGTGCCAGCAGTTTATCCCAGACAGGGGGGAATGAAGCTTTCTTT.

This clone came up a few times. J is TRBJ1-2 and V is TRBV10-3, with 8 nucleotides matching TRBD1. V was pared by 6 bases and J by 4 bases, with 10 bases of the junction left unmatched. CDR3 length: 15 amino acids. Germline assignment: CDR1 ENHRY and CDR2 SYGVKD. The CDR3 protein is CAIRTSDRDSYGYTF. Here the CDR3 DNA reads TGTGCCATCAGAACCTCGGACAGGGACTCCTATGGCTACACCTTC.

V gene TRBV10-1 combines with J gene TRBJ2-7; TRBD1 might be the D (5 bases). The CDR3 covers 12 residues. The V and J ends lost 3 bases and 4 bases respectively, with 7 bases between them. The germline gives CDR1 WNHNN, CDR2 SYGVQD (reference sequence). Here the CDR3 reads CASSEGDYEQYF. For the CDR3, the DNA is TGCGCCAGCAGTGAAGGGGATTACGAGCAGTACTTC.

This clone showed up just a few times. The gene calls are TRBV6-1 and TRBJ1-6, with 7 positions matching TRBD1. This CDR3 is 14 amino acids long. The V segment lost 4 bases and the J segment 5 bases; nucleotides outside the gene matches: 2. The germline gives CDR1 MNHNS, CDR2 SASEGT. Written as DNA, the CDR3 is TGTGCCAGCAGTGGCGGGACAGATAATTCACCCCTCCACTTT. It codes for CASSGGTDNSPLHF.

This clone was found a few times. The genes are TRBV9 and TRBJ1-5; TRBD1 is a possible D gene (5 bases). There are 14 residues in the CDR3. Germline loops: CDR1 SGDLS, CDR2 YYNGEE. Trimming shortened V by 5 bases and J by 3 bases, and 12 bases separated the two germline ends. CDR3 DNA sequence: TGTGCCAGCAGTGTTGGGGGGGTCAATCAGCCCCAGCATTTT. It codes for CASSVGGVNQPQHF.

The chain is built from TRBV29-1 and TRBJ2-2; D may be TRBD2 (6 bases). This CDR3 is built from 15 residues. Trimming removed 2 bases at V and 0 bases at J, with 10 bases between. Germline CDR1 is SQVTM and CDR2 is ANQGSEA. CDR3 nucleotides: TGCAGCGTTGAACGGGGGACGGCGAACACCGGGGAGCTGTTTTTT. Translation gives CSVERGTANTGELFF.

This clone was picked up a small number of times. This chain uses TRBV5-1 with TRBJ2-7; a possible D gene is TRBD1 (6 bases). This CDR3 spans 14 amino acids. The V gene's germline CDR1 is SGHRS and CDR2 YFSETQ. The ends were cut back, 0 bases at V and 3 bases at J, with 10 bases in the middle. The CDR3: CASSLEGTHYEQYF. The DNA for the CDR3 is TGCGCCAGCAGCTTGGAGGGGACACACTACGAGCAGTACTTC. The variable domain in full, with the rest retrieved from reference TRBV5-1 and TRBJ2-7, is KAGVTQTPRYLIKTRGQQVTLSCSPISGHRSVSWYQQTPGQGLQFLFEYFSETQRNKGNFPGRFSGRQFSNSRSEMNVSTLELGDSALYLCASSLEGTHYEQYFGPGTRLTVT.

CDR3 residues: CASSIALGTGETKNIQYF. CDR3 bases: TGTGCCAGTAGTATAGCACTAGGGACAGGTGAAACCAAAAACATTCAGTACTTC. V usage is TRBV19 and J usage is TRBJ2-4; 8 bases match TRBD1. From germline, CDR1 is LNHDA and CDR2 SQIVND (reference sequence). The CDR3 sequence is 18 residues long. J lost 2 bases, V lost 1 base, and 10 bases had no gene match.

This chain links TRBV28 with TRBJ2-2; no definite D call. The V and J ends lost 1 base and 1 base respectively, with 7 bases between them. The germline V gene encodes CDR1 MDHEN and CDR2 SYDVKM. The CDR3 is 15 residues long. The CDR3 reads CASSLSQMNTGELFF. Written as DNA, the CDR3 is TGTGCCAGCAGTTTATCACAGATGAACACCGGGGAGCTGTTTTTT. The variable domain in full, with the rest retrieved from reference TRBV28 and TRBJ2-2, is DVKVTQSSRYLVKRTGEKVFLECVQDMDHENMFWYRQDPGLGLRLIYFSYDVKMKEKGDIPEGYSVSREKKERFSLILESASTNQTSMYLCASSLSQMNTGELFFGEGSRLTVL.

The chain carries TRBV7-2 and TRBJ1-2, with TRBD1 matching 7 bases. The germline gives CDR1 SGHTA, CDR2 FQGNSA. The CDR3 has 13 amino acids. V trimming: 6 bases; J trimming: 4 bases; junction bases outside the gene matches: 5. The CDR3 region has the DNA TGTGCCAGCAGGGCGGGACAGAGCTATGGCTACACCTTC. It codes for CASRAGQSYGYTF.

The CDR3 DNA follows: TGTGCCAGCAGCCCGGGGACAGGGGAGGACGACGAGCAGTACTTC. It codes for CASSPGTGEDDEQYF. V is TRBV7-6 and J is TRBJ2-7; 10 nucleotides match TRBD1. V shed 5 bases, J shed 5 bases, and the junction held 9 bases outside the gene matches. Germline CDR1 reads SGHVS; CDR2 reads FNYEAQ. The CDR3 consists of 15 residues.

This clone was seen once. The rearrangement links TRBV6-5 to TRBJ1-3; D unresolved. The V gene's germline CDR1 is MNHEY and CDR2 SVGAGI. The CDR3 has 15 residues. Trimming left V 7 bases short and J 0 bases short, with 13 bases between. The CDR3 coding sequence is TGTGCCAGCACCAAAGGACTGGCCTCTGGAAACACCATATATTTT. Protein: CASTKGLASGNTIYF.

Here the CDR3 DNA reads TGTGCCAGCAACCGAGATCAGGGTGAAGCTTTCTTT. This encodes CASNRDQGEAFF. The genes are TRBV2 and TRBJ1-1; D may be TRBD1 (5 bases). This CDR3 is 12 amino acids long. Looked up from germline, CDR1 is SNHLY and CDR2 is FYNNEI. V lost 7 bases and J lost 7, with 13 bases in between.

The genes are TRBV2 and TRBJ1-6; D is unclear. The CDR3 covers 15 residues. The V gene lost 6 bases and the J gene lost 6 bases, with 15 bases spanning the gap. The germline V gene encodes CDR1 SNHLY and CDR2 FYNNEI. CDR3 DNA: TGTGCCAGCAGCTCAGATTACCCCTCTAATTCACCCCTCCACTTT. This translates into CASSSDYPSNSPLHF.